This entry features one T cell receptor beta chain sequence. Its antigen specificity is not known. Base qualities were left out, and no much larger clone turns up one base away. The sample comes from a study of long-term antiretroviral therapy in people with HIV (dated by TCRdb to between 2022 and 2023). About the full investigation: The earliest samples were collected roughly a decade before the 2015 WHO recommendation for immediate ART, at a time when ART was usually postponed until CD4 counts fell. A retrospective serial study tested whether changes in peripheral blood TRB repertoire composition and diversity were associated with ART initiation and durable HIV suppression. A total of 192 cryopreserved PBMC samples were contributed to the cohort by 30 adults with confirmed HIV infection, with samples collected serially over a mean of approximately six years (range 1-12). About 40% of the 30 participants with HIV were female. No cross-contamination during QIAcube processing turned up in test extractions that ran a monoclonal T-cell line alongside 25 to 35 polyclonal samples.

The immunoSEQ hsTCRB v3.0 assay was used at survey level resolution to sequence the TRB variable region. A depth of roughly 35,000-55,000 T-cell genomes per sample was targeted for TRB sequencing. TRB libraries were pooled and sequenced on an Illumina MiSeq using a v3 150-cycle kit. In the original analysis: Repertoire analysis was performed in R inside a reproducible Nextflow workflow that covered QC, data transformation and analysis. LymphoSeq2, an R package for AIRR-Seq data exploration, was used to implement custom analyses. A handful of samples that produced fewer than 5000 total TRB sequences were removed, so 200 or so HIV repertoires were analyzed. Among the 180 to 200 retained HIV repertoires, 55 to 65 were collected before ART initiation and 120 to 130 were collected after ART initiation. Repertoires were downsampled to 5000 TRB nucleotide sequences, with summary statistics averaged over 100 downsampling iterations. TRB sequences were retained for analysis only if CDR3 regions of at least seven amino acids were present. Diversity was assessed using a clonality score derived from Shannon entropy and using the Gini coefficient. In the repertoire networks, any two of the top 5000 CDR3 amino acid sequences were connected whenever the two sequences differed by an edit distance of one. GLIPH2 predicted antigen specificity groups and MHC restriction for TRB CDR3 amino acid sequences. To flag known associations with CMV, EBV, HIV or tissue antigens, CDR3 amino acid sequences were compared against VDJdb and McPAS-TCR. Pre-ART, post-ART and control groups were compared with Wilcoxon signed-rank tests and Holm-Bonferroni correction. The clones in this table, taken by TCRdb from immuneACCESS, are in-frame only. Not every clone is retained; where verified, under half of the shortfall comes from an unresolved V gene, and the cause of the rest is unknown. From that table come the V and J calls and clone size; the DNA was used to work out D and trimming. The sample has about 31,000 clones on record, around 90% of them singletons. The top ten clones comprise 4.3% of the sample.

Via the germline V gene, CDR1 is LGHNA and CDR2 YNFKEQ. The CDR3, cysteine through phenylalanine, is 18 amino acids long. The CDR3 DNA has 54 bases and is translated from base 1. V is cut back by 1 base and J by 1 base, with 5 bases in the junction unmatched. To be included, a participant needed at least one PBMC sample from before ART initiation plus at least two post-ART samples. Every participant with HIV received treatment in the United States of America. Before DNA extraction, cryopreserved samples of roughly 0.9-11 million PBMC were thawed and then washed. At the time of the earliest PBMC sample for each participant with HIV, ages ranged from about 23 to 60 years. PBMC samples were contributed by each participant from 1-4 timepoints before ART initiation and 2-8 timepoints after ART initiation, with a median of 7 samples. Serial HIV viral load, CD4+ T-cell count, ART history and demographic data were obtained for every participant. Genomic DNA was extracted from unsorted PBMC with a Qiagen kit on a QIAcube, processed in batches of 12 samples.

What the work shows at the level of the full study, not this receptor alone: Starting ART was linked to a significant rise in TRB diversity, yet even after long-term ART the diversity remained significantly lower than in transplant donor controls. The samples were dated from about 2004 to 2018, and the ART regimens that were used may be less effective than current ART regimens. HIV repertoires had narrower CDR3 length ranges than controls, and the network structure suggested an antigen-experienced repertoire that shifted only slightly toward naive after ART. Inferences about post-ART repertoire changes were limited because no data were available on ART adherence, viral resistance or therapy changes. The repertoire was dominated across all time points by expanded TRB clones identified before ART initiation, although this dominance was seen to fluctuate and to decrease in many PLHIV after ART. Owing to limited PBMC availability, only the TCR beta chain was sequenced, without alpha chain pairing. Because cell numbers in pre-ART samples were limited, unsorted PBMC were profiled instead of sorted CD4+ and CD8+ T cells.

This chain is built from TRBV4-2 and TRBJ2-2; 11 bases in between match TRBD2. The material sequenced was unsorted PBMCs, taken 5.2 years after starting antiretroviral therapy. The TCR sequence derives from a woman between 40 and 50 years old with HIV. CDR3 region: CASSQGRLAGMNTGELFF. The DNA is TGTGCCAGCAGCCAAGGCCGACTAGCGGGGATGAACACCGGGGAGCTGTTTTTT.